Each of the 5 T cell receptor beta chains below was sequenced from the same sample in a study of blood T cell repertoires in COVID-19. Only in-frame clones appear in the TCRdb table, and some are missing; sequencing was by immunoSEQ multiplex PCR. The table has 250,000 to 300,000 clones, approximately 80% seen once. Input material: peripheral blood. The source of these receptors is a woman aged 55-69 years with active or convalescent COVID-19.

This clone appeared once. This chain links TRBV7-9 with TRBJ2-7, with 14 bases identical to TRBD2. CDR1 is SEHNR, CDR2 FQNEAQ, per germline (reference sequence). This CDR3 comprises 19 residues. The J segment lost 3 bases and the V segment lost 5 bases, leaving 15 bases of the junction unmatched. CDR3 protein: CASSPRGGLAGGELYEQYF. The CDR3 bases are TGTGCCAGCAGCCCCCGGGGCGGACTAGCGGGGGGAGAGCTCTACGAGCAGTACTTC.

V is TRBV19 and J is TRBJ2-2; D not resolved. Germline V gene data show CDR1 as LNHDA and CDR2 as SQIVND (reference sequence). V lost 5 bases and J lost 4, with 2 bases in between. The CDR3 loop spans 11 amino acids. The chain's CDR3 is CASSLTGELFF. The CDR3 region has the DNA TGTGCCAGTAGTCTCACCGGGGAGCTGTTTTTT.

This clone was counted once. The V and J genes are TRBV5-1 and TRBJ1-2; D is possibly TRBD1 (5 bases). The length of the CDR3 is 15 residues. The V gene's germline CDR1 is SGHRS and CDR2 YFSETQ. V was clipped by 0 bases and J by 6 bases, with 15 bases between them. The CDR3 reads CASSLALGAADGYTF. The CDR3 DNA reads TGCGCCAGCAGCTTGGCGCTAGGGGCGGCGGATGGCTACACCTTC.

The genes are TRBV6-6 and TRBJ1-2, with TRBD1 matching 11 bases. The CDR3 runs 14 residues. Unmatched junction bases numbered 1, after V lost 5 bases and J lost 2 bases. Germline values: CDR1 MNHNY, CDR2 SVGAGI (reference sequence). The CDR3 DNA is TGTGCCAGCAGTAGGGACAGGGGGAACTATGGCTACACCTTC. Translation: CASSRDRGNYGYTF.

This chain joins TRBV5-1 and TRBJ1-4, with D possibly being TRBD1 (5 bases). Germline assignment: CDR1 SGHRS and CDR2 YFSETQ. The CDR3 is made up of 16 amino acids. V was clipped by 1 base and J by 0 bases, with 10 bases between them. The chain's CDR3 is CASSLWGESTNEKLFF. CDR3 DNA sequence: TGCGCCAGCAGCTTGTGGGGGGAATCAACTAATGAAAAACTGTTTTTT.